The clone carrying this TCR beta chain occurred once. CDR1 is SEHNR, CDR2 FQNEAQ, per germline (reference sequence). The CDR3 length is 15 residues. The junction had 7 bases not matched to a gene; V was cut back by 5 bases and J by 6 bases. Original processing notes: The authors estimated nucleated cell counts from reference gene primer amplification. Generated by immunoSEQ multiplex PCR, the TCRdb table keeps only in-frame clones and is missing some. That table furnishes V, J and clone size, whereas the DNA furnished D and trimming. The table has roughly 200,000 clones, 80% to 90% seen once. The sample comes from a study of blood T cell repertoires in COVID-19.

The receptor was isolated from a man between 60 and 75 years old with acute or convalescent COVID-19. The chain joins TRBV7-9 to TRBJ2-1; 10 bases align to TRBD1. Sequencing was carried out using peripheral blood. CDR3 amino acids: CASSRQGAWGNEQFF. The CDR3 DNA reads TGTGCCAGCAGCCGACAGGGGGCTTGGGGCAATGAGCAGTTCTTC.